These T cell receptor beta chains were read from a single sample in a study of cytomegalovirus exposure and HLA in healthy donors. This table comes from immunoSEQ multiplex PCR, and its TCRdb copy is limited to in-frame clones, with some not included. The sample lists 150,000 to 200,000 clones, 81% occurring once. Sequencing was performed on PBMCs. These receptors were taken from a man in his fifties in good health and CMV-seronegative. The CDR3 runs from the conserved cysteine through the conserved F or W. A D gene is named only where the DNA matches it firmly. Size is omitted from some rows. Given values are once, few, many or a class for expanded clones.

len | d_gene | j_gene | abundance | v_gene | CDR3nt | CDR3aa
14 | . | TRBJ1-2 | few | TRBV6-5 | TGTGCCAGCAGTGAATTGGGACTGATCTATGGCTACACCTTC | CASSELGLIYGYTF
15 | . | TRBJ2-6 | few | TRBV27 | TGTGCCAGCAGTCCTAAGCAACCTGGGGCCAACGTCCTGACTTTC | CASSPKQPGANVLTF
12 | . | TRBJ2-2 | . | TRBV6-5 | TGTGCCAGCAGTTCCTTCCCCGGGGAGCTGTTTTTT | CASSSFPGELFF
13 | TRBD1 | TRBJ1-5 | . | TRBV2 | TGTGCCAGCCAGGGGGCGGACGATCAGCCCCAGCATTTT | CASQGADDQPQHF
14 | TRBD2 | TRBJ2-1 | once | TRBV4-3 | TGCGCCAGCAGCTCGAGTGGGGGGGGAGGTGAGCAGTTCTTC | CASSSSGGGGEQFF
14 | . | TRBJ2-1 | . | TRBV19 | TGTGCCAGTAGTACATCCCAGGGGTCCAATGAGCAGTTCTTC | CASSTSQGSNEQFF
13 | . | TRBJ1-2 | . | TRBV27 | TGTGCCAGCAGTTTTCAGGGGAACTATGGCTACACCTTC | CASSFQGNYGYTF
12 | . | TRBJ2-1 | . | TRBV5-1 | TGCGCCAGCAGCTTGCGACAGAATGAGCAGTTCTTC | CASSLRQNEQFF
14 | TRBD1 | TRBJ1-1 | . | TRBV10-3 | TGTGCCATCAGAAGCAGGGGGCCCCAAACGGGAGCTTTCTTT | CAIRSRGPQTGAFF
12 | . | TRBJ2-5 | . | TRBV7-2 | TGTGCCAGCCGCCGGTTGCAAGAGACCCAGTACTTC | CASRRLQETQYF
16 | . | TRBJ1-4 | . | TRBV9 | TGCGCCAGCAGCGTAGCTGTCGGGCAGGGGCATGAAAAACTGTTTTTT | CASSVAVGQGHEKLFF
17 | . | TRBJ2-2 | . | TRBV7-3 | TGTGCCAGCAGCTCCCGTCCGGCCCATCGGCGGGACGGGGAGCTGTTTTTT | CASSSRPAHRRDGELFF
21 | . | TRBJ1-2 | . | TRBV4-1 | TGCGCCAGCAGCCAAGATCGCGCCAGCAGCCAAGATCGTCGGGGAGGCTATGGCTACACCTTC | CASSQDRASSQDRRGGYGYTF
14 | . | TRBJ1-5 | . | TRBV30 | TGTGCCTGGGGCCGGGATCTGGGCAATCAGCCCCAGCATTTT | CAWGRDLGNQPQHF
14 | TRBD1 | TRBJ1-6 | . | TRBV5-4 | TGTGCCAGCAGTCGGGACAGGAGAGGGTCACCCCTCCACTTT | CASSRDRRGSPLHF
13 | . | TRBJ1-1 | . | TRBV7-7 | TGTGCCAGCAGCTTGGAGAAGAACACTGAAGCTTTCTTT | CASSLEKNTEAFF
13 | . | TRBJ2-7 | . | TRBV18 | TGTGCCAGCTCAGATAACCAGGGTGGCGAGCAGTACTTC | CASSDNQGGEQYF
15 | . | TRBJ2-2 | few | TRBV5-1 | TGCGCCAGCAGCTTGGTTGGCTCGGGCACCGGGGAGCTGTTTTTT | CASSLVGSGTGELFF
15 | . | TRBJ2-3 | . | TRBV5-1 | TGCGCCAGCAGCTTGTCTGGGGGGGCAACAGATACGCAGTATTTT | CASSLSGGATDTQYF
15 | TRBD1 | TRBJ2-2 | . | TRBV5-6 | TGTGCCAGCAGCTTGAGAGGGGGCAACACCGGGGAGCTGTTTTTT | CASSLRGGNTGELFF
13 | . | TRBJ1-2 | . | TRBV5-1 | TGCGCCAGCAGCTTGGAGGGGACATATGGCTACACCTTC | CASSLEGTYGYTF
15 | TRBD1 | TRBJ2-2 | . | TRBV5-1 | TGCGCCAGCAGCCAGGACAGGGGCAGCACCGGGGAGCTGTTTTTT | CASSQDRGSTGELFF
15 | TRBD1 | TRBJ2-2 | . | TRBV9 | TGTGCCAGCAGCCCCTGGACAGGGGGCTCCGGGGAGCTGTTTTTT | CASSPWTGGSGELFF
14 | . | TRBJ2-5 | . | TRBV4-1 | TGCGCCAGCAGCCAAGTGGGGGCCGAAGAGACCCAGTACTTC | CASSQVGAEETQYF
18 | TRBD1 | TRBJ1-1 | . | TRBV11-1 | TGTGCCAGCAGCCGTTTTTTGGGGACGCGACAGGGTGGTACTGAAGCTTTCTTT | CASSRFLGTRQGGTEAFF